The 26 T cell receptor beta chains below were found in one sample sequenced in a study of T-cell memory formation after mild COVID-19. Each CDR3 protein gets one entry after TCRdb re-called the 5' RACE reads with MiXCR. The sample holds roughly 110,000 distinct CDR3 sequences, 13% to 15% seen once. Sequencing was performed on PBMCs or a T cell subset sorted from them (not recorded which). Source of these receptors: a man aged 18 to 35 who had mild COVID-19 (a few samples of this study predate the infection). Cell type and time point are not known.

The chain recombines TRBV12-3 or TRBV12-4 with TRBJ2-1; D gene ambiguous. Trimming left V 2 bases short and J 6 bases short, with 11 bases between. This CDR3 is 14 amino acids long. CDR3 sequence (DNA): TGTGCCAGCAGTTTACAGTACCTCCCCAATGAGCAGTTCTTC. Amino acids: CASSLQYLPNEQFF.

This clonotype was detected only a few times. The genes are TRBV4-3 and TRBJ1-2; D is perhaps TRBD1 (5 bases). The length of the CDR3 is 17 residues. Trimming pared 0 bases from V and 8 bases from J, leaving 22 bases between. Germline lookup yields CDR1 LGHNA and CDR2 YSLEER. The CDR3 DNA is TGCGCCAGCAGCCAAGATGGAGCGGGACCCCAACTGGGCGGCTACACCTTC. This encodes CASSQDGAGPQLGGYTF.

At least ten counts were recorded for this clonotype. The chain couples TRBV12-3 or TRBV12-4 to TRBJ2-5, with 7 bases identical to TRBD1. V dropped 7 bases and J dropped 3; count of bases not matched to a gene: 11. There are 15 residues in the CDR3. CDR3 protein: CASTYLGGQKETQYF. The CDR3 nucleotides are TGTGCCAGCACCTACCTAGGGGGACAGAAAGAGACCCAGTACTTC.

The chain carries TRBV11-3 and TRBJ2-1, with a weak D call TRBD2 (6 bases). Per germline, CDR1 SGHNT and CDR2 YENEEA. V was shortened by 9 bases and J by 5 bases, with 14 bases between the two germline ends. The CDR3 totals 13 residues. The CDR3 here is CASARAGHNEQFF. CDR3 DNA: TGTGCCAGTGCCCGGGCGGGACACAATGAGCAGTTCTTC.

This clonotype was counted only a few times. The chain joins TRBV4-1 to TRBJ1-5, with D hard to call. In germline, CDR1 is MGHRA, CDR2 YSYEKL. Trimming removed 3 bases at V and 0 bases at J, with 9 bases between. The CDR3 loop spans 15 amino acids. The CDR3: CASSHIQVSNQPQHF. As DNA, the CDR3 is TGCGCCAGCAGCCACATCCAGGTTAGCAATCAGCCCCAGCATTTT.

This clonotype was seen a handful of times. V gene TRBV18 combines with J gene TRBJ2-5, with D perhaps TRBD1 (6 bases). The CDR3 is 9 residues long. V was trimmed by 10 bases and J by 10 bases, leaving 10 bases between them. The germline gives CDR1 KGHSH, CDR2 LQKENI. The CDR3 protein is CATPGDQYF. The CDR3 DNA reads TGTGCCACCCCAGGGGACCAGTACTTC.

This clonotype was seen ten or more times. The V and J genes are TRBV4-2 and TRBJ2-5; 7 bases align to TRBD2. Germline V gene lookup returns CDR1 LGHNA and CDR2 YNFKEQ. Germline trimming cut 2 bases from V and 5 bases from J; bases unmatched to any gene: 14. The CDR3 length is 17 residues. This chain's CDR3 is CASSQYSGIKGGETQYF. CDR3 in DNA: TGTGCCAGCAGCCAATACAGCGGGATTAAGGGTGGGGAGACCCAGTACTTC.

This clonotype occurred many times. The chain combines TRBV7-6 with TRBJ1-6, with 12 bases that match TRBD1. The germline V gene encodes CDR1 SGHVS and CDR2 FNYEAQ. The ends lost 5 bases at V and 9 bases at J; junction bases unmatched: 11. The CDR3 extends over 17 amino acids. CDR3 amino acids: CASSRPPGQGAGSPLHF. CDR3 nucleotides: TGTGCCAGCAGCCGCCCTCCGGGACAGGGGGCTGGTTCACCCCTCCACTTT.

CDR3 protein: CASSRTIGDTQYF. The CDR3, as DNA: TGCGCCAGCAGCCGAACAATAGGGGACACTCAGTACTTC. The genes are TRBV4-1 and TRBJ2-4; D possibly corresponds to TRBD1 (6 bases). V was shortened by 4 bases and J by 12 bases, with 16 bases between the two germline ends. The CDR3 has 13 residues. In germline, CDR1 is MGHRA, CDR2 YSYEKL.

This clonotype was found a few times. The rearrangement uses TRBV7-9 and TRBJ2-2; 8 bases are a match to TRBD1. The CDR3 extends over 15 amino acids. Unmatched junction bases numbered 4, after V lost 3 bases and J lost 4 bases. Germline lookup yields CDR1 SEHNR and CDR2 FQNEAQ (reference sequence). The CDR3 region is CASSFRTGGTGELFF. In DNA form, the CDR3 reads TGTGCCAGCAGCTTTCGCACAGGGGGCACCGGGGAGCTGTTTTTT.

CDR3 in DNA: TGCAGCGCAACGAGCTATGAGCAGTTCTTC. Translated: CSATSYEQFF. V is TRBV29-1 and J is TRBJ2-1; D remains unclear. Trimming removed 7 bases at V and 8 bases at J, with 9 bases between. This CDR3 spans 10 amino acids. CDR1 is SQVTM and CDR2 is ANQGSEA in the germline V gene.

The table lists this clonotype with a few counts. The chain couples TRBV2 to TRBJ2-1; 10 nucleotides agree with TRBD2. The CDR3 contains 17 residues. The junction had 10 bases not matched to a gene; V was cut back by 7 bases and J by 1 base. Per the germline V gene, CDR1 is SNHLY and CDR2 is FYNNEI. The CDR3 region is CASIPSGGAESYNEQFF. The CDR3 nucleotides read TGTGCCAGCATCCCCAGCGGGGGGGCCGAATCCTACAATGAGCAGTTCTTC. Full variable domain (rest looked up from reference TRBV2 and TRBJ2-1): EPEVTQTPSHQVTQMGQEVILRCVPISNHLYFYWYRQILGQKVEFLVSFYNNEISEKSEIFDDQFSVERPDGSNFTLKIRSTKLEDSAMYFCASIPSGGAESYNEQFFGPGTRLTVL.

The chain recombines TRBV5-1 with TRBJ1-1, with D hard to call. V dropped 2 bases and J dropped 1 base, with 9 bases sitting between them. The CDR3 length is 14 residues. Germline V gene data show CDR1 as SGHRS and CDR2 as YFSETQ. The CDR3 bases are TGCGCCAGCAGCTTCCACTACGGGAACACTGAAGCTTTCTTT. The encoded protein is CASSFHYGNTEAFF.

This clonotype was recorded at least ten times. This chain connects TRBV6-2 or TRBV6-3 to TRBJ2-7; no firm D call. This CDR3 is built from 12 residues. Trimming removed 5 bases from V and 0 bases from J, with 5 bases in between. Germline V gives CDR1 MNHEY, CDR2 SVGEGT. DNA for the CDR3: TGTGCCAGCAGTAGGAGCTCCTACGAGCAGTACGTC. This translates into CASSRSSYEQYV.

A few counts support this clonotype. V is TRBV7-9 and J is TRBJ2-7; D is perhaps TRBD2 (7 bases). There are 14 residues in the CDR3. V lost 5 bases and J 3 bases, leaving 14 bases between the germline ends. Germline CDR1 is SEHNR and CDR2 is FQNEAQ (reference sequence). CDR3 nucleotide sequence: TGTGCCAGCAGCCCAAGGGGGGGAGGCTACGAGCAGTACGTC. Its translation: CASSPRGGGYEQYV.

This clonotype was counted a few times. The gene calls are TRBV4-3 and TRBJ2-3; 9 bases agree with TRBD1. The V and J ends lost 4 bases and 5 bases, in that order; junction bases with no gene match: 10. The germline gives CDR1 LGHNA, CDR2 YSLEER. The CDR3 extends over 16 amino acids. CDR3 in DNA: TGCGCCAGCAGCCTGGGGGACCGGGACAGGGTAGATACGCAGTATTTT. Translating gives CASSLGDRDRVDTQYF.

The chain carries TRBV18 and TRBJ1-2, with 9 bases aligning to TRBD1. The CDR3 spans 13 residues. The junction had 8 bases not matched to a gene; V was cut back by 8 bases and J by 7 bases. The V gene's germline CDR1 is KGHSH and CDR2 LQKENI. CDR3 sequence reads: CASLSGQGIGYTF. For the CDR3, the DNA is TGTGCCAGCCTCTCGGGACAGGGAATTGGCTACACCTTC.

A few counts support this clonotype. This chain connects TRBV5-1 to TRBJ2-1; TRBD2 agrees at 9 bases. With V trimmed by 1 base and J by 7 bases, 12 bases remained unmatched. This CDR3 contains 17 residues. CDR1 SGHRS and CDR2 YFSETQ come from the germline V gene. In nucleotides, the CDR3 is TGCGCCAGCAGCTTGTTGCACCGGCTAGCGGGGCGAAATGAGCAGTTCTTC. Its protein is CASSLLHRLAGRNEQFF.

The chain couples TRBV11-2 to TRBJ2-2; no reliable D call. CDR1 and CDR2 from the germline V gene are SGHAT and FQNNGV. V lost 7 bases and J 2 bases, leaving 2 bases between the germline ends. The CDR3 runs to 11 residues. DNA for the CDR3: TGTGCCAGCAAAAACACCGGGGAGCTGTTTTTT. Translation gives CASKNTGELFF.

This chain joins TRBV4-1 and TRBJ1-4; D is possibly TRBD1 (5 bases). CDR1 and CDR2 from the germline V gene are MGHRA and YSYEKL. V was clipped by 1 base and J by 8 bases, with 11 bases between them. The CDR3 length is 14 residues. In DNA, the CDR3 is TGCGCCAGCAGCCAAGGAGTAGGGGAAGAAAAACTGTTTTTT. This sequence encodes CASSQGVGEEKLFF.

Comment on this clonotype: This may stem from a read error, because a much larger clone lies one nucleotide away. V is TRBV7-2 and J is TRBJ1-5; unclear D gene. In germline, CDR1 is SGHTA, CDR2 FQGNSA. There are 15 residues in the CDR3. The CDR3 reads CDSSPEGRPRQPQHF. The CDR3 DNA sequence: TGTGACAGCAGTCCGGAGGGCAGGCCAAGGCAGCCCCAGCATTTT.

The chain combines TRBV2 with TRBJ2-7; weak D call: TRBD2 (6 bases). Trimming removed 4 bases from V and 3 bases from J, with 13 bases in between. The CDR3 totals 14 residues. CDR1 is SNHLY and CDR2 is FYNNEI in the germline V gene. CDR3 nucleotide sequence: TGTGCCAGCAGTGGAAGGGACTGGGACTACGAGCAGTACTTC. Its translation: CASSGRDWDYEQYF.

The chain combines TRBV12-3 or TRBV12-4 with TRBJ1-5; D might be TRBD1 (5 bases). CDR3 length equals 15 residues. Trimming left V 3 bases short and J 3 bases short, with 12 bases between. In DNA, the CDR3 is TGTGCCAGCAGTTTCACCAGGGTTTCCAATCAGCCCCAGCATTTT. Its translation is CASSFTRVSNQPQHF.

In its sample, this clonotype was seen a few times. V is TRBV28 and J is TRBJ2-7, with D uncertain. Per the germline V gene, CDR1 is MDHEN and CDR2 is SYDVKM. CDR3 length equals 16 residues. V lost 6 bases and J 3 bases, leaving 21 bases between the germline ends. Written as DNA, the CDR3 is TGTGCCAGCAGCGCCCAGTGGGGTAATAGGCACTACGAGCAGTACGTC. Encoded protein: CASSAQWGNRHYEQYV.

In its sample, this clonotype was seen many times. The chain recombines TRBV29-1 with TRBJ1-2; 7 bases are shared with TRBD1. The germline V gene encodes CDR1 SQVTM and CDR2 ANQGSEA. The CDR3 length is 13 residues. The V and J ends lost 7 bases and 8 bases, in that order; junction bases with no gene match: 13. Here the CDR3 DNA reads TGCAGCGGCCAGACCGGGACAGTTAAAGGCTACACCTTC. As protein: CSGQTGTVKGYTF.

This clonotype was seen more than once but under ten times. The genes are TRBV4-1 and TRBJ1-2; 7 positions agree with TRBD1. Trimming removed 3 bases from V and 4 bases from J; junction bases left unmatched: 17. Germline lookup yields CDR1 MGHRA and CDR2 YSYEKL. The CDR3 consists of 18 residues. CDR3: CASSHVLRRGAQLYGYTF. CDR3 DNA: TGCGCCAGCAGCCATGTTCTCCGCAGGGGGGCCCAACTCTATGGCTACACCTTC.